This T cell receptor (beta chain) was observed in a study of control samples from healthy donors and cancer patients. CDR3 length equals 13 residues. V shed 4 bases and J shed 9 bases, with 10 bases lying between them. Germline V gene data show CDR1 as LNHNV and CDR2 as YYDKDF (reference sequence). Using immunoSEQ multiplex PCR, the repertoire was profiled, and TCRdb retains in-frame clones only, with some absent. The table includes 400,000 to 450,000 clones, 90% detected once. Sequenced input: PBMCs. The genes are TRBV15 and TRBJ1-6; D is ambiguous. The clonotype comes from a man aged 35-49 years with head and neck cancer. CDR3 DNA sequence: TGTGCCACCAGCACCCGCCTGTCTTCACCCCTCCACTTT. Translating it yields CATSTRLSSPLHF.